Sequencing of this T cell receptor (beta chain) was carried out in a study of OX40 agonist ivuxolimab in advanced cancers. For the study at large: Ivuxolimab doses were 0.01, 0.1, 0.3, 1.5, 3 or 10 mg/kg every 2 weeks. Overall study results and limits: Clonal expansion in partial responders at 0.1-3.0 mg/kg ranked among the lowest.

Measured with immunoSEQ multiplex PCR; TCRdb has only the in-frame clones, and not every one. The table has 100,000 to 120,000 clones, 85% to 95% seen once. V was trimmed by 3 bases and J by 0 bases, leaving 12 bases between them. The CDR3 sequence is 15 residues long. Germline V gives CDR1 SGHNT, CDR2 YYREEE (reference sequence). This clone came up once. The antigen is undetermined. The sample in question was CD4+ or CD8+ T cells sorted from blood, obtained in a trial of the OX40 agonist ivuxolimab. J is TRBJ1-1 and V is TRBV5-4; no clear D gene. The receptor comes from an adult with an advanced solid tumor such as melanoma, head and neck, liver or kidney cancer. The chain's CDR3 is CASSSTRALNTEAFF. CDR3 DNA: TGTGCCAGCAGCTCGACGAGAGCACTGAACACTGAAGCTTTCTTT. The entire variable domain, with the rest obtained from reference TRBV5-4 and TRBJ1-1, is as follows: ETGVTQSPTHLIKTRGQQVTLRCSSQSGHNTVSWYQQALGQGPQFIFQYYREEENGRGNFPPRFSGLQFPNYSSELNVNALELDDSALYLCASSSTRALNTEAFFGQGTRLTVV.